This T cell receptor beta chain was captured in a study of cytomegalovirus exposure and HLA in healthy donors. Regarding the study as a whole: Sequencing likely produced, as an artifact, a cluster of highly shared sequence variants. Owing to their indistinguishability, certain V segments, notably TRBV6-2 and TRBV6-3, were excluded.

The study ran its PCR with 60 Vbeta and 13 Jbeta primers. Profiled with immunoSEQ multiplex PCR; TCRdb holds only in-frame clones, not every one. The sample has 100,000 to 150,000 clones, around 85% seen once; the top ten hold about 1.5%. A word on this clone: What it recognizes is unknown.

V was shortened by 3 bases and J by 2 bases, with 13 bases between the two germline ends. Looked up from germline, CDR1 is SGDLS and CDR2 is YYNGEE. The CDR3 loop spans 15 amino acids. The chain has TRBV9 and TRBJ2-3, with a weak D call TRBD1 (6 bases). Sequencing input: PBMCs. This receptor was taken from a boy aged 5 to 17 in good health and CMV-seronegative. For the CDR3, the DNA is TGTGCCAGCAGCGCAGGTCAGGGGTTCACAGATACGCAGTATTTT. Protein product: CASSAGQGFTDTQYF.